This T cell receptor (beta chain) appears in the sequencing data of a study of T cell changes during pregnancy in multiple sclerosis. Data came from immunoSEQ multiplex PCR; TCRdb stores just in-frame clones and leaves some out. The data hold roughly 47,000 clones, with roughly nine tenths observed a single time. V was clipped by 0 bases and J by 11 bases, with 6 bases between them. The CDR3 contains 12 residues. The germline V gene has CDR1 SGHNT and CDR2 YYREEE (reference sequence). This TCR derives from a female donor with multiple sclerosis, enrolled in a pregnancy study. The sequenced sample was CD8+ T cells from peripheral blood mononuclear cells, obtained in the second trimester of pregnancy. The rearrangement uses TRBV5-4 and TRBJ1-6; D uncertain. The CDR3 spells CASSLGVPPLHF. DNA for the CDR3: TGTGCCAGCAGCTTGGGCGTGCCACCCCTCCACTTT.